These 14 T cell receptor beta chains share one sample of origin, sequenced in a study of control samples from healthy donors and cancer patients. Sequencing used immunoSEQ multiplex PCR; TCRdb keeps in-frame clones, though not all of them. The sample has about 410,000 clones; about 93% are singletons. The sequenced material came from PBMCs. The receptors stem from a man in his forties with head and neck cancer.

V gene TRBV19 combines with J gene TRBJ1-1, with D hard to call. CDR1 and CDR2 from the germline V gene are LNHDA and SQIVND (reference sequence). The CDR3 is made up of 13 amino acids. V was cut by 3 bases and J by 7 bases, with 12 bases left in between. The CDR3 bases are TGTGCCAGTAGTATGACCGAGGAACTTGAAGCTTTCTTT. Amino acid sequence: CASSMTEELEAFF.

This chain joins TRBV3-1 (or the pseudogene TRBV3-2) and TRBJ1-1; weak D call: TRBD1 (5 bases). Trimming took off 5 bases at V and 3 bases at J, with 16 bases between the two ends. Germline V CDR1 and CDR2: LGHDT, YNNKEL (reference sequence). CDR3 length: 15 amino acids. Here the CDR3 reads CASSSNRGSDTEAFF. The CDR3 DNA is TGTGCCAGCAGCAGTAATCGGGGGTCGGACACTGAAGCTTTCTTT.

The chain is built from TRBV19 and TRBJ1-6; TRBD1 matches at 8 bases. The CDR3 runs 14 residues. The germline gives CDR1 LNHDA, CDR2 SQIVND (reference sequence). V gave up 8 bases and J gave up 7 bases; unmatched junction bases: 7. The chain's CDR3 is CASHQQGANSPLHF. The CDR3 nucleotides are TGTGCCAGTCACCAGCAGGGGGCGAATTCACCCCTCCACTTT.

The V gene is TRBV6-5, the J gene TRBJ1-5, with 9 bases lining up with TRBD1. V gave up 7 bases and J gave up 4 bases; unmatched junction bases: 5. The CDR3 is 14 residues long. Germline CDR1 reads MNHEY; CDR2 reads SVGAGI. The CDR3 nucleotides read TGTGCCAGCAAGTGGGGACAGGGAAATCAGCCCCAGCATTTT. Its protein product is CASKWGQGNQPQHF.

The chain joins TRBV5-1 to TRBJ2-7; 7 bases match TRBD1. Germline V gene lookup returns CDR1 SGHRS and CDR2 YFSETQ. The CDR3 totals 14 residues. Germline trimming cut 4 bases from V and 4 bases from J; bases unmatched to any gene: 8. This chain's CDR3 is CASSERGRGYEQYF. In DNA, the CDR3 is TGCGCCAGCAGCGAAAGGGGGCGAGGGTACGAGCAGTACTTC.

The V and J genes are TRBV7-3 and TRBJ1-2; D unclear. V dropped 0 bases and J dropped 0 bases, with 8 bases sitting between them. This CDR3 comprises 15 residues. Germline CDR1 is SGHTA and CDR2 is FQGTGA. The CDR3 nucleotides are TGTGCCAGCAGCTTAACGTGGCAGGCTAACTATGGCTACACCTTC. Protein product: CASSLTWQANYGYTF. Using reference TRBV7-3 and TRBJ1-2 for the parts outside the CDR3, the full variable domain is GAGVSQTPSNKVTEKGKYVELRCDPISGHTALYWYRQSLGQGPEFLIYFQGTGAADDSGLPNDRFFAVRPEGSVSTLKIQRTERGDSAVYLCASSLTWQANYGYTFGSGTRLTVV.

The V and J genes are TRBV27 and TRBJ1-5; D is perhaps TRBD1 (5 bases). CDR3 size: 15 residues. The V end was cut by 5 bases, the J end by 3 bases, with 14 bases between. Germline values: CDR1 MNHEY, CDR2 SMNVEV (reference sequence). CDR3 in amino acids: CASSRGAGFNQPQHF. DNA for the CDR3: TGTGCCAGCAGTCGGGGAGCAGGGTTCAATCAGCCCCAGCATTTT.

The rearrangement uses TRBV6-6 and TRBJ1-5, with D hard to call. Trimming shortened V by 5 bases and J by 0 bases, and 2 bases separated the two germline ends. Germline V CDR1 and CDR2: MNHNY, SVGAGI (reference sequence). The CDR3 consists of 12 residues. In DNA form, the CDR3 reads TGTGCCAGCAGTCTTAGCAATCAGCCCCAGCATTTT. Protein product: CASSLSNQPQHF.

This rearrangement joins TRBV10-2 to TRBJ2-7; no definite D call. The CDR3 spans 10 residues. V shed 8 bases and J shed 7 bases, with 9 bases lying between them. Per the germline V gene, CDR1 is WSHSY and CDR2 is SAAADI. CDR3 in amino acids: CASGLGEQYF. The DNA of the CDR3 is TGCGCCAGCGGATTAGGTGAGCAGTACTTC.

V and J are TRBV6-6 and TRBJ2-7; TRBD1 or TRBD2 may be the D gene (5 bases each). The CDR3 loop spans 16 amino acids. CDR1 is MNHNY, CDR2 SVGAGI, per germline (reference sequence). Between the trimmed V and J ends, which lost 2 bases and 3 bases, there was a span of 17 bases. CDR3 in amino acids: CASSYMPPGPLYEQYF. Written as DNA, the CDR3 is TGTGCCAGCAGTTACATGCCTCCGGGGCCACTCTACGAGCAGTACTTC.

This chain links TRBV5-4 with TRBJ2-1; 9 bases align to TRBD1. This CDR3 has 16 residues. Germline V CDR1 and CDR2: SGHNT, YYREEE (reference sequence). With 4 bases clipped from V and 0 bases from J, the junction kept 5 bases outside the gene matches. CDR3 protein: CASSDATGGSYNEQFF. CDR3 DNA sequence: TGTGCCAGCAGCGATGCGACAGGGGGCTCCTACAATGAGCAGTTCTTC.

The J gene is TRBJ2-7, the V gene TRBV28; 7 nucleotides agree with TRBD1. The CDR3 spans 15 residues. Germline CDR1 and CDR2: MDHEN and SYDVKM. J lost 3 bases, V lost 8 bases, and 13 bases had no gene match. The CDR3: CASYDPGTANYEQYF. In DNA, the CDR3 is TGTGCCAGCTACGACCCCGGGACAGCCAACTACGAGCAGTACTTC.

The chain employs TRBV20-1 and TRBJ2-5; D may be TRBD2 (5 bases). The length of the CDR3 is 10 residues. Germline CDR1 reads DFQATT; CDR2 reads SNEGSKA (reference sequence). V lost 7 bases and J lost 4, with 7 bases in between. CDR3 residues: CSVRGETQYF. CDR3 nucleotides: TGCAGTGTCCGGGGAGAGACCCAGTACTTC.

The chain has TRBV11-2 and TRBJ1-2; D is unresolved. The germline CDR1 and CDR2 sequences are SGHAT and FQNNGV. Trimming stripped 1 base from V and 6 bases from J, with 15 bases between. The CDR3 is 15 amino acids. CDR3 nucleotide sequence: TGTGCCAGCAGCTTAGGTCGTCCGACGCCTGATGGCTACACCTTC. It is translated as CASSLGRPTPDGYTF.